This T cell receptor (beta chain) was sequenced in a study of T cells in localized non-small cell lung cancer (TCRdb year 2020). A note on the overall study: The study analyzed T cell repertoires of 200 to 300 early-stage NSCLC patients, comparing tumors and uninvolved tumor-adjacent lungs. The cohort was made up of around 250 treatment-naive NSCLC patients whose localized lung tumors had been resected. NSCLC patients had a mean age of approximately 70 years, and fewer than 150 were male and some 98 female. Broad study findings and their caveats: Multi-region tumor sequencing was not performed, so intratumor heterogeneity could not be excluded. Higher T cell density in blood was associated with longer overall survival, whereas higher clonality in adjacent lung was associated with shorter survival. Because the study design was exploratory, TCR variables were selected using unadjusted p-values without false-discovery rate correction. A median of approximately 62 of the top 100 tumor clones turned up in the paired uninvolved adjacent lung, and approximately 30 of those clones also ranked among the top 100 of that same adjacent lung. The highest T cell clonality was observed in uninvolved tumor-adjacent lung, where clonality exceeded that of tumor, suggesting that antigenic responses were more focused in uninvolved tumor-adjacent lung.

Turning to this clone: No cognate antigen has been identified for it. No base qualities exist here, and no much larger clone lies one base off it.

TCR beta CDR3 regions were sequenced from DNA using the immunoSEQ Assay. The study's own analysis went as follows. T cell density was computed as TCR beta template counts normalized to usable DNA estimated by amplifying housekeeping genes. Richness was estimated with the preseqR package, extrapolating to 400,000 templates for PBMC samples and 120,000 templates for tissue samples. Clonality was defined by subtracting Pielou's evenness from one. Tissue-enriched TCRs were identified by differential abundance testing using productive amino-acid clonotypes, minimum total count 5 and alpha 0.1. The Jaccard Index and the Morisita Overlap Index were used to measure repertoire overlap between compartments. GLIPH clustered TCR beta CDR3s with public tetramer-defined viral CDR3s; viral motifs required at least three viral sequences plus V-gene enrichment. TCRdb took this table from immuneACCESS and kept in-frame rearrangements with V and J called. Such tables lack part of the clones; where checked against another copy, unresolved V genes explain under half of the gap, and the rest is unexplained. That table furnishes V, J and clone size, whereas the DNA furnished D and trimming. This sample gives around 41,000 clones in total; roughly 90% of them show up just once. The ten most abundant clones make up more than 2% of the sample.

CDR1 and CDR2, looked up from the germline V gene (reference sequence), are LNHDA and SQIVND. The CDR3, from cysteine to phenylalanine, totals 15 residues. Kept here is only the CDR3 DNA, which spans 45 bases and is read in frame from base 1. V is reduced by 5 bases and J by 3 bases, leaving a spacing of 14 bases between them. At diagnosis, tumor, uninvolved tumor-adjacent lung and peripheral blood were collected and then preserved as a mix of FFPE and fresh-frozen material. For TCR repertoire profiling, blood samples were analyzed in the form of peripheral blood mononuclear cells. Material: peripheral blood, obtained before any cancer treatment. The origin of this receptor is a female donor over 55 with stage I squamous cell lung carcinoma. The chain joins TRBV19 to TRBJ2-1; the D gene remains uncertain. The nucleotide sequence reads TGTGCCAGTAGTGCGATGCGAGGAGTCTACAATGAGCAGTTCTTC. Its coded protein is CASSAMRGVYNEQFF.